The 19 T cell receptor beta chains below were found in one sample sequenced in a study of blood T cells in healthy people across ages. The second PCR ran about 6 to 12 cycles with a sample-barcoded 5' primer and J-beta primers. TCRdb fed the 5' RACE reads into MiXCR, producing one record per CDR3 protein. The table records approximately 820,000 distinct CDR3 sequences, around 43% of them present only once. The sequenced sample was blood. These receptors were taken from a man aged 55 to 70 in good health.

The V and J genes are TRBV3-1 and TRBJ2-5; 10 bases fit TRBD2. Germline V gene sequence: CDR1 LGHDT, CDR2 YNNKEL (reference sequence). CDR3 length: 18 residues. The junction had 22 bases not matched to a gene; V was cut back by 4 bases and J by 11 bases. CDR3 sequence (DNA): TGTGCCAGCAGCCGCGACCATGGAGCTAGCGGGGGAAACAATGAGCAGTACTTC. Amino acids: CASSRDHGASGGNNEQYF.

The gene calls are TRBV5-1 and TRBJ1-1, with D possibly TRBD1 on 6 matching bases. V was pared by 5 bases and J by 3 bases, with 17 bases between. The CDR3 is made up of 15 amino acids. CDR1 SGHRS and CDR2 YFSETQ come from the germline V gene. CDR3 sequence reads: CASRVHDRQYTEAFF. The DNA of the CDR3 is TGCGCCAGCAGAGTCCACGACAGGCAATACACTGAAGCTTTCTTT.

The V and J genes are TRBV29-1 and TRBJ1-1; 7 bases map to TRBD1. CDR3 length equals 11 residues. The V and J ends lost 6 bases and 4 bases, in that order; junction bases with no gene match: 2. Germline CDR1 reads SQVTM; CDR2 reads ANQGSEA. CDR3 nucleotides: TGCAGCGTCTACAGGGGCACTGAAGCTTTCTTT. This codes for CSVYRGTEAFF.

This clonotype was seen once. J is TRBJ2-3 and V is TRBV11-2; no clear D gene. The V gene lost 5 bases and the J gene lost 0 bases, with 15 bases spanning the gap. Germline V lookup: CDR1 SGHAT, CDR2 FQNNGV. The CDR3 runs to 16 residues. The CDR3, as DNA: TGTGCCAGCAGCAACTATTGGAGTGCTAGCACAGATACGCAGTATTTT. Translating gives CASSNYWSASTDTQYF.

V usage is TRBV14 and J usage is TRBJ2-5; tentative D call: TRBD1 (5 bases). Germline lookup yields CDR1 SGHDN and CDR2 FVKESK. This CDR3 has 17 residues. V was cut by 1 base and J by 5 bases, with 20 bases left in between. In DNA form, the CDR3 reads TGTGCCAGCAGCCAAGGGCAGGGTGCACTCTTGGTGGAGACCCAGTACTTC. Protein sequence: CASSQGQGALLVETQYF.

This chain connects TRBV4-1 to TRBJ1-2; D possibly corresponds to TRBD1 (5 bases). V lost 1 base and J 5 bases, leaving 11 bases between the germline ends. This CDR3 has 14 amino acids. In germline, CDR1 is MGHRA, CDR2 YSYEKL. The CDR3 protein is CASSQGSGGYGYTF. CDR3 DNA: TGCGCCAGCAGCCAAGGAAGTGGGGGGTATGGCTACACCTTC.

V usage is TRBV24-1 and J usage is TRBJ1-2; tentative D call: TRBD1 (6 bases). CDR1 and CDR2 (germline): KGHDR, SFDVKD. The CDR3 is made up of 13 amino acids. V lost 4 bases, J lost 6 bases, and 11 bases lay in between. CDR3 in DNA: TGTGCCACCAGTGACCGGGACACAGATGGCTACACCTTC. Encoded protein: CATSDRDTDGYTF.

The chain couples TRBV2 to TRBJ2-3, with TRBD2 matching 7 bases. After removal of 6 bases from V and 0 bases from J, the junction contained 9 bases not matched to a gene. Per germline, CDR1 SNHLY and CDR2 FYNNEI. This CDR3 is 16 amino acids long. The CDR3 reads CASSPSSGASTDTQYF. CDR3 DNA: TGTGCCAGCAGCCCTTCAAGCGGGGCTAGCACAGATACGCAGTATTTT.

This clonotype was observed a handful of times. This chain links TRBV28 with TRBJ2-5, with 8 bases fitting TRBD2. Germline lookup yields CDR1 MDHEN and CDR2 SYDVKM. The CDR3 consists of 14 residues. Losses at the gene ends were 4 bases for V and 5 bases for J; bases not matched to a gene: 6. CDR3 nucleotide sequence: TGTGCCAGCAGTTCCCCGGGGGGGCTCGAGACCCAGTACTTC. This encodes CASSSPGGLETQYF.

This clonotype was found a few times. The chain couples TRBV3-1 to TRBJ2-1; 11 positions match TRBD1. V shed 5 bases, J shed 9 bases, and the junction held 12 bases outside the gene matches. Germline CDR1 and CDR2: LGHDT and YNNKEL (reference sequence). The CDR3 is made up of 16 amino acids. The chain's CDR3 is CASSFRDRGLEAEQFF. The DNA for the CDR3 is TGTGCCAGCAGCTTCCGGGACAGGGGGTTGGAGGCTGAGCAGTTCTTC.

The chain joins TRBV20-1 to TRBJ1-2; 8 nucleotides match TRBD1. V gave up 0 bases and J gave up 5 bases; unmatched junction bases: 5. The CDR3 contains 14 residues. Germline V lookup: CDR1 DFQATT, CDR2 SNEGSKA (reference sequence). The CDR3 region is CSARDQDREYGYTF. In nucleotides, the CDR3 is TGCAGTGCTAGAGACCAGGACAGGGAGTATGGCTACACCTTC.

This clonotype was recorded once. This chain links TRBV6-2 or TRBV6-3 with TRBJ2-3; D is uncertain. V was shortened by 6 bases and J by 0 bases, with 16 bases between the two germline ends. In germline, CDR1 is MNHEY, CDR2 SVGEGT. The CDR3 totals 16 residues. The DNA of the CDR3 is TGTGCCAGCAGCCTCACTTCACGTACTAGCACAGATACGCAGTATTTT. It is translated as CASSLTSRTSTDTQYF.

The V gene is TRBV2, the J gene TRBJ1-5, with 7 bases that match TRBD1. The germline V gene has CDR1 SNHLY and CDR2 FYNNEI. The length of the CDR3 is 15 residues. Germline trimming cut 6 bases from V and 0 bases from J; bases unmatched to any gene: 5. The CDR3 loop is CASRQGPLSNQPQHF. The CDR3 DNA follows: TGTGCCAGCAGACAGGGGCCCCTTAGCAATCAGCCCCAGCATTTT.

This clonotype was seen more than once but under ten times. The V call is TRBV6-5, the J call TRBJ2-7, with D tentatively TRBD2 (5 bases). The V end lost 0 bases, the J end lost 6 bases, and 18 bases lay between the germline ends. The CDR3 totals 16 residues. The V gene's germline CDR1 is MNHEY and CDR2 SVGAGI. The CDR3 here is CASSYSSGEPHGEQYF. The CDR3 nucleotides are TGTGCCAGCAGTTACTCGAGTGGGGAGCCTCACGGCGAGCAGTACTTC.

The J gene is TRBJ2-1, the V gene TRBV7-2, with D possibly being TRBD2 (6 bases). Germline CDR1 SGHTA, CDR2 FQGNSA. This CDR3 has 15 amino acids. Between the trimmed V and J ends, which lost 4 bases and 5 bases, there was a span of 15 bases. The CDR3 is CASSSQVGGNNEQFF. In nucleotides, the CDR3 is TGTGCCAGCAGCTCACAGGTAGGAGGGAACAATGAGCAGTTCTTC.

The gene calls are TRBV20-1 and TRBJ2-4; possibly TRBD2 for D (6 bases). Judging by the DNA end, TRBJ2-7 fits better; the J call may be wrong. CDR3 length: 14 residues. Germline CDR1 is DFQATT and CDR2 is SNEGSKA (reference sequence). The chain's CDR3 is CSARGGRTIYEQYF. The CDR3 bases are TGCAGTGCTAGGGGGGGACGGACCATTTACGAGCAGTACTTC.

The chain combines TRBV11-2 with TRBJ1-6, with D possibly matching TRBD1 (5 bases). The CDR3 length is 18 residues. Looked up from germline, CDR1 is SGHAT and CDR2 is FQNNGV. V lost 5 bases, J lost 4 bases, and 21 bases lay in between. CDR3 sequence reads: CASSHRQSEFPYNSPLHF. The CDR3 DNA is TGTGCCAGCAGCCACCGACAGTCAGAATTTCCATATAATTCACCCCTCCACTTT.

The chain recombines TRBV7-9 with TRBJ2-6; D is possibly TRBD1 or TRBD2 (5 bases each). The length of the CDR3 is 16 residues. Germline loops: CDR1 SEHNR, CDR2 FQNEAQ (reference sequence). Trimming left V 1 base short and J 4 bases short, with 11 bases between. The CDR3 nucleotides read TGTGCCAGCAGCTTAGATTTGGGGACGGGGGCCAACGTCCTGACTTTC. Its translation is CASSLDLGTGANVLTF.

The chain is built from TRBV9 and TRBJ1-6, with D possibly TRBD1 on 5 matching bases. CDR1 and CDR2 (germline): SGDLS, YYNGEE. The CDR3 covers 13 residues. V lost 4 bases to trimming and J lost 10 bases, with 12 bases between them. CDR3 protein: CASSTGEGSPLHF. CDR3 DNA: TGTGCCAGCAGCACAGGCGAGGGGTCACCCCTCCACTTT.